This T cell receptor (beta chain) was captured by sequencing in a study of T cell changes during pregnancy in multiple sclerosis (dated by TCRdb to the late 2010s). Background for the entire study: The study looked at changes in the T cell repertoire across pregnancy in women with multiple sclerosis.

The library was generated by the immunoSEQ multiplex PCR assay. TCRdb holds this immuneACCESS table with in-frame rearrangements only. Some clones are missing; in checked studies, unresolved V genes explain under half, and the rest has no known cause. The sample table records roughly 40,000 clones; over 75% of these occur just once. The ten largest make up about 8% of the sample. Notes on this clone: Its antigen remains undetermined. The input lacks base qualities; no much larger clone sits a single base away.

V gives up 2 bases and J gives up 2 bases, and the segment between their germline ends measures 4 bases. Spanning cysteine to phenylalanine, the CDR3 consists of 12 amino acids. The sequence is cut down to CDR3 DNA, 36 bases in frame from base 1. In the germline V gene, CDR1 corresponds to KGHSH and CDR2 to LQKENI. The rearranged segments are TRBV18 and TRBJ2-7; no D segment can be confidently identified. The sequence came from a female donor with multiple sclerosis, enrolled in a pregnancy study. Sequences were derived from CD8+ T cells from peripheral blood mononuclear cells, sampled before pregnancy. The DNA sequence is as follows: TGTGCCAGCTCACCAGACACCTACGAGCAGTACTTC. Translated, it gives CASSPDTYEQYF.